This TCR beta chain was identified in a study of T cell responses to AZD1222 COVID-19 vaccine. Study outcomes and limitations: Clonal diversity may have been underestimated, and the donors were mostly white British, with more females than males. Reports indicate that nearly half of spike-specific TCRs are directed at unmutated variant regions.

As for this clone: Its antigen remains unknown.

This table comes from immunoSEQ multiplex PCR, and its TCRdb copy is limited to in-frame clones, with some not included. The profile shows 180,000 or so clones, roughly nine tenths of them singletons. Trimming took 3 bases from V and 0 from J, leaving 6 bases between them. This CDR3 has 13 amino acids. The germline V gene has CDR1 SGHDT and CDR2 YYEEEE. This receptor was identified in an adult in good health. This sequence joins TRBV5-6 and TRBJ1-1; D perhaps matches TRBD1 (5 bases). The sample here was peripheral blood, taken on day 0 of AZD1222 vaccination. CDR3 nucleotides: TGTGCCAGCAGCTCCAGGGTGAACACTGAAGCTTTCTTT. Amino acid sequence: CASSSRVNTEAFF.